This record looks at one TCR beta chain sequence and its context. Its recognized antigen is unknown. Per-base quality was not reported, and no clone a single base away is much larger than it. The sample originates from a study of CD4 T cells in relation to SARS-CoV-2 and coronaviruses (TCRdb year 2021). Broadly, across the study: The ViraFEST assay cultured PBMCs with antigen for about eleven days, then sequenced TCR beta CDR3s to find antigen-specific clonal expansions. Shared crossreactive spike epitopes were mapped to their HLA restriction using patient-derived lymphoblastoid cell lines. An HIV-1 Nef peptide pool or a no-peptide culture served as the negative reference condition. For other donors in the study, expansion assays were sequenced with a different, Illumina-based TCR-beta assay. The Adaptive Biotechnologies TCR-sequencing kit was used for samples from three pre-COVID donors and for the naive versus memory experiments, whereas the other data were Illumina-based. At the level of individual TCR clonotypes, the study measured memory CD4+ T cell crossreactivity between SARS-CoV-2 spike protein and common cold coronavirus spike proteins.

CD4+ T cells from unexposed donors were collected before the COVID-19 pandemic (2011-2018). After more than nine days of culture, CD4+ T cells were isolated with the EasySep CD4+ T cell isolation kit. Unexposed donor CD4+ T cells were tested for reactivity to SARS-CoV-2 S and N and four common cold coronavirus spike pools, as cell number allowed. PBMCs were cultured at under 2.5 million per well in IMDM supplemented with around 5.3% human AB serum and roughly 9.6 IU/ml IL-2. Half of the culture medium was replaced with fresh IL-2-containing medium on days 3 and 7. In general, every peptide culture condition was set up in three replicate wells. The leukapheresis product for the unexposed donors was obtained through commercial purchase. Ficoll-Paque PLUS gradient centrifugation was used to isolate PBMCs from either whole blood or leukapheresis product. PBMCs were either cryopreserved at -140°C or used fresh in the expansion assay. The QIAamp Micro DNA Kit was used to extract genomic DNA from the CD4+ T cells.

The receptor library was made with the immunoSEQ multiplex PCR assay. Processing in the source paper ran as follows. During preprocessing, nonproductive sequences were discarded, as were any CDR3s that did not begin with C, did not end with F or W, or were shorter than 7 amino acids. The MANAFEST web app was used to call antigen-specific clonotypes on the basis of expansion compared with the reference and with other culture wells. To be counted as positive, a clone had to show significant expansion compared with the reference culture, at an FDR below 0.05, in 2 of 3 replicate wells. A further requirement for positive clones was significant expansion compared with all other tandem wells, along with an odds ratio above 5. CDR3 homology was measured as pairwise Levenshtein distance, computed with the stringdist R package after trimming three terminal residues from each end. TCRdb mirrors the immuneACCESS table, restricted to in-frame sequences. Some clones are absent from its copies; in checked studies, under half trace to an unresolved V gene, and the reason for the others is unknown. V, J and clone size are taken as reported in that table, and D and trimming were inferred from the DNA itself. The sample profile shows about 26,000 clones; about 70% of them were found once. The ten top clones hold 8% to 13% of the sample.

Overall study results and their limits: Crossreactivity analysis centred on spike protein, so crossreactivity against other viral proteins was not assessed. Crossreactive clones showed significantly weaker SARS-CoV-2-driven expansion than monoreactive clones, consistent with antigenic imprinting. The study was constrained by small numbers of patients and of tested TCRs. Memory CD4+ clonotypes crossrecognizing SARS-CoV-2 and at least one common cold coronavirus spike were found in 60% to 70% of donors. No donor contributed both pre-pandemic and post-infection samples, which limited tracing the source of pre-existing responses.

The clonotype comes from a human donor in good health. The sample comprised CD4+ T cells from PBMCs, cultured in vitro.

The encoded CDR3 is CASSERGDAEQYF. At the DNA level, the sequence is TGTGCCAGCAGTGAAAGGGGGGATGCCGAGCAGTACTTC. Recombination joined TRBV2 with TRBJ2-7, with the D call perhaps TRBD1 or TRBD2, as 6 bases match in each case. V and J lose 2 bases and 6 bases, and a span of 11 bases separates them. The CDR3 covers 13 residues, taking in both the cysteine and the phenylalanine. Of the read, only the CDR3 DNA is kept; its 39 bases are in frame from base 1. CDR1 and CDR2, per the germline V gene, are SNHLY and FYNNEI.